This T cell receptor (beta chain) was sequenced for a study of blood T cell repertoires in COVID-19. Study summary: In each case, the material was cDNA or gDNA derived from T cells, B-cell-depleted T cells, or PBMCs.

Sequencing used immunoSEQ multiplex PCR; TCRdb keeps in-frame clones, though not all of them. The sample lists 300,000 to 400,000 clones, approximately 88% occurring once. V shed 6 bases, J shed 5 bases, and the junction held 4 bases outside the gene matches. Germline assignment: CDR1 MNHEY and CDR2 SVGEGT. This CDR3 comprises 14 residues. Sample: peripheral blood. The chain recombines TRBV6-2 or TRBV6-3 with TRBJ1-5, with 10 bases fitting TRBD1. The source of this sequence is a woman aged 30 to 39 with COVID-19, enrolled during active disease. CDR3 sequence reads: CASSWGQGYQPQHF. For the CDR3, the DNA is TGTGCCAGCAGCTGGGGACAGGGGTATCAGCCCCAGCATTTT.